Below, 15 T cell receptor beta chains from the same sample are listed, as sequenced in a study of blood T cell repertoires in COVID-19. TCRdb's table, derived via immunoSEQ multiplex PCR, lists solely in-frame clones and lacks some. This table has roughly 330,000 clones, about 82% appearing once. Sequencing was done on a sample of peripheral blood. These TCRs come from a woman aged 50 to 60 with acute or convalescent COVID-19.

The CDR3 coding sequence is TGTGCCAGCAGTTTCTCAGGGTATTATGGCTACACCTTC. This codes for CASSFSGYYGYTF. J is TRBJ1-2 and V is TRBV27, with D possibly TRBD1 on 5 matching bases. Between the trimmed V and J ends, which lost 3 bases and 5 bases, there was a span of 10 bases. The CDR3 loop spans 13 amino acids. From germline, CDR1 is MNHEY and CDR2 SMNVEV (reference sequence).

This chain joins TRBV6-7 and TRBJ2-1; TRBD2 matches at 8 bases. TRBV6-7 falls under the ORF class, with uncertain function. The CDR3 totals 14 residues. The junction had 8 bases not matched to a gene; V was cut back by 5 bases and J by 8 bases. CDR3 nucleotides: TGTGCCAGCAGTCAGACAGCGGGAGTCCATGAGCAGTTCTTC. Translation gives CASSQTAGVHEQFF.

This clone was found a few times. The V call is TRBV7-3, the J call TRBJ2-1, with 7 bases that match TRBD1. This CDR3 comprises 13 residues. V shed 6 bases and J 8 bases; nucleotides not matched to a gene: 7. Germline loops: CDR1 SGHTA, CDR2 FQGTGA. The CDR3 region has the DNA TGTGCCAGCAGTCGACAGGGATTTGATGAGCAGTTCTTC. Translated: CASSRQGFDEQFF.

The V call is TRBV28, the J call TRBJ2-5, with 7 bases that match TRBD2. Losses at the gene ends were 6 bases for V and 1 base for J; bases not matched to a gene: 8. The CDR3 is 15 amino acids. CDR1 is MDHEN, CDR2 SYDVKM, per germline. DNA for the CDR3: TGTGCCAGCAGAAAAGCGGGAATCCGCCAAGAGACCCAGTACTTC. It specifies CASRKAGIRQETQYF.

Turning to this clone: Additional DNA sequences in this sample encode the identical CDR3. The rearrangement joins TRBV11-2 to TRBJ2-5; D uncertain. V lost 0 bases and J 5 bases, leaving 7 bases between the germline ends. The CDR3 is 13 residues long. Looked up from germline, CDR1 is SGHAT and CDR2 is FQNNGV. The CDR3 sequence: CASSLDLAETQYF. The CDR3 DNA sequence: TGTGCCAGCAGCTTAGATCTGGCCGAGACCCAGTACTTC.

The genes are TRBV29-1 and TRBJ1-6; D possibly corresponds to TRBD1 (5 bases). V lost 7 bases and J 6 bases, leaving 13 bases between the germline ends. CDR3 length equals 13 residues. Germline CDR1 SQVTM, CDR2 ANQGSEA. CDR3 DNA sequence: TGCAGCGCCTCTCAGGGCCTTAATTCACCCCTCCACTTT. Amino acids: CSASQGLNSPLHF.

V and J are TRBV5-8 and TRBJ2-5; D gene unclear. Trimming took 2 bases from V and 4 from J, leaving 12 bases between them. The CDR3 is made up of 14 amino acids. Germline lookup yields CDR1 SGHTS and CDR2 YDEGEE. CDR3 DNA: TGTGCCAGCAGCTTATTATCATGGCTAGAGACCCAGTACTTC. Its translation is CASSLLSWLETQYF.

This clone occurred once. The V and J genes are TRBV7-2 and TRBJ2-2, with D perhaps matching TRBD2 (6 bases). Deletions cut 5 bases from V and 5 bases from J, with 18 bases between. The CDR3 totals 16 residues. Germline assignment: CDR1 SGHTA and CDR2 FQGNSA. In DNA form, the CDR3 reads TGTGCCAGCAGCCCTTGGACGGTTGGGGGGACCGGGGAGCTGTTTTTT. Its translation is CASSPWTVGGTGELFF.

J is TRBJ2-5 and V is TRBV9, with 10 bases fitting TRBD2. This CDR3 region has 14 residues. The germline CDR1 and CDR2 sequences are SGDLS and YYNGEE. The V and J ends lost 4 bases and 4 bases, in that order; junction bases with no gene match: 4. CDR3 amino acids: CASSQSGRGETQYF. In nucleotides, the CDR3 is TGTGCCAGCAGCCAAAGCGGGAGGGGAGAGACCCAGTACTTC.

J is TRBJ2-4 and V is TRBV28, with TRBD1 matching over 9 bases. CDR3 size: 14 residues. V gave up 5 bases and J gave up 9 bases; unmatched junction bases: 8. The germline CDR1 and CDR2 sequences are MDHEN and SYDVKM. CDR3 sequence (DNA): TGTGCCAGCAGTGAAGGGACAGGGTATAGCATTCAGTACTTC. It codes for CASSEGTGYSIQYF.

J is TRBJ1-1 and V is TRBV18; D not certain. Trimming left V 3 bases short and J 10 bases short, with 18 bases between. The CDR3 spans 14 residues. CDR1 and CDR2 (germline): KGHSH, LQKENI. The CDR3 DNA reads as TGTGCCAGCTCACCCCCCCTAGAACAAGTTTCAGCTTTCTTT. Protein product: CASSPPLEQVSAFF.

The chain recombines TRBV14 with TRBJ1-2; D call uncertain. The length of the CDR3 is 15 residues. V lost 3 bases and J 0 bases, leaving 11 bases between the germline ends. Per germline, CDR1 SGHDN and CDR2 FVKESK. The CDR3 reads CASSQSGRSNYGYTF. In DNA, the CDR3 is TGTGCCAGCAGCCAGTCAGGCCGGTCTAACTATGGCTACACCTTC.

There are a few counts of this clone. The chain carries TRBV12-3 or TRBV12-4 and TRBJ2-7; perhaps TRBD1 as D (5 bases). CDR3 length: 13 amino acids. The V and J ends lost 6 bases and 0 bases respectively, with 9 bases between them. The CDR3 region has the DNA TGTGCCAGCAGCCTGGGGCGCTCCTACGAGCAGTACTTC. As protein: CASSLGRSYEQYF.

This chain joins TRBV19 and TRBJ1-1; the D is unclear. This CDR3 is 12 amino acids long. V was trimmed by 6 bases and J by 2 bases, leaving 7 bases between them. Germline V gives CDR1 LNHDA, CDR2 SQIVND (reference sequence). For the CDR3, the DNA is TGTGCCAGTAGGGACTTAAACACTGAAGCTTTCTTT. Translating it yields CASRDLNTEAFF.

V usage is TRBV27 and J usage is TRBJ1-1; 9 nucleotides align to TRBD1. The J segment lost 5 bases and the V segment lost 6 bases, leaving 13 bases of the junction unmatched. There are 16 residues in the CDR3. Germline V gene lookup returns CDR1 MNHEY and CDR2 SMNVEV (reference sequence). The CDR3 reads CASRIGLGQGGTEAFF. For the CDR3, the DNA is TGTGCCAGCAGGATCGGCCTGGGACAGGGTGGAACTGAAGCTTTCTTT.